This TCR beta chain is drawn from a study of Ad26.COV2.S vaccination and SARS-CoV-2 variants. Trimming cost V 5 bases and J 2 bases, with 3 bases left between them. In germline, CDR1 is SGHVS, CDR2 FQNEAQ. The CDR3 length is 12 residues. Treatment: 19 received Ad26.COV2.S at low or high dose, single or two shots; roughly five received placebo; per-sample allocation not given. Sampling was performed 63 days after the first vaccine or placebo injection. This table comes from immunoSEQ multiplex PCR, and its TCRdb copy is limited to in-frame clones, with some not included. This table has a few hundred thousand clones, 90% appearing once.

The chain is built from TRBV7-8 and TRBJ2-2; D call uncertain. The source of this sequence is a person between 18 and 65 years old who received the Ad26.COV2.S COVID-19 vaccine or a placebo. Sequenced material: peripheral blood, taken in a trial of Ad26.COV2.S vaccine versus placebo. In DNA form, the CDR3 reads TGTGCCAGCAGCCATAACACCGGGGAGCTGTTTTTT. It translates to CASSHNTGELFF.